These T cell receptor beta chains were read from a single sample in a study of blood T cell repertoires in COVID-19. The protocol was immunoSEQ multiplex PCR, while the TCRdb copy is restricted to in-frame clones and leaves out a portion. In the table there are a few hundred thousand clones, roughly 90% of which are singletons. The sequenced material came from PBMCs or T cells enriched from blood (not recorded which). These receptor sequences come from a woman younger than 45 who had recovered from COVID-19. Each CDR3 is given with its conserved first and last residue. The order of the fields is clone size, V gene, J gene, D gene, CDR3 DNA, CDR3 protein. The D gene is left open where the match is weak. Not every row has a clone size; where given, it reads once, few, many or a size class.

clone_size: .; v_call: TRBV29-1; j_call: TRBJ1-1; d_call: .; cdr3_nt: TGCAGCGTCTTATTGGGCAGTGAAGCTTTCTTT; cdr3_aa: CSVLLGSEAFF
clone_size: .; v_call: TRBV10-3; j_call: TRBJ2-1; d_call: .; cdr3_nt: TGTGCCATCAACCCGGGACTTTCCAATGAGCAGTTCTTC; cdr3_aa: CAINPGLSNEQFF
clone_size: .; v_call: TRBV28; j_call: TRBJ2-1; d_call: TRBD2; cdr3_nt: TGTGCCACCCTAGCGGGAGTTTACAATGAGCAGTTCTTC; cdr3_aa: CATLAGVYNEQFF
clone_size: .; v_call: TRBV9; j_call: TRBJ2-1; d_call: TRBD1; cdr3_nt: TGTGCCAGCAGCGCTACAGGGGTTGAGCAGTTCTTC; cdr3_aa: CASSATGVEQFF
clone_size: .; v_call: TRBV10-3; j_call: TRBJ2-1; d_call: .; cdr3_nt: TGTGCCATCAGTGAGTATAGGCTAGCGTCCTACAATGAGCAGTTCTTC; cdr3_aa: CAISEYRLASYNEQFF
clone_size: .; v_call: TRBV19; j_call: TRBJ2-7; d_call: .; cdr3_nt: TGTGCCAGTAGTCCGGGACTCTCCTACGAGCAGTACTTC; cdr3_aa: CASSPGLSYEQYF
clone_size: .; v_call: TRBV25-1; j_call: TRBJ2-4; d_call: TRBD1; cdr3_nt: TGTGCCAGCACCCAAAAGGGGGCCAGGTTCCTAGCCAAAAACATTCAGTACTTC; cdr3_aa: CASTQKGARFLAKNIQYF
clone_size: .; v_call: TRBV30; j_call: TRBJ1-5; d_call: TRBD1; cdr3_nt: TGTGCCTGGAGCGCGGGGACAGCGCGAAGTCAGCCCCAGCATTTT; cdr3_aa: CAWSAGTARSQPQHF
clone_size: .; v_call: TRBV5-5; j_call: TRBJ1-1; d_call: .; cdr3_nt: TGTGCCAGCAGCCGAGTGGGGGCAAACACTGAAGCTTTCTTT; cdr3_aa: CASSRVGANTEAFF
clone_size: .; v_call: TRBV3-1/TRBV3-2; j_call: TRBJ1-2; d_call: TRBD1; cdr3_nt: TGTGCCAGCAGCATAGGGGACAGTTGGGGCTACACCTTC; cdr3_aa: CASSIGDSWGYTF
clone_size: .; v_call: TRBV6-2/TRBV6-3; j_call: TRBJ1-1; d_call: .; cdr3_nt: TGTGCCAGCAGTTTCACAGTGACTGAAGCTTTCTTT; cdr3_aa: CASSFTVTEAFF
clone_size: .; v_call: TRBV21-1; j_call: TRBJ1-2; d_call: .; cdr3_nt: TGTGCCAGCAGCATCTACAGGGGAGAGAATTGTGGCTACACCTTC; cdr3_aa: CASSIYRGENCGYTF
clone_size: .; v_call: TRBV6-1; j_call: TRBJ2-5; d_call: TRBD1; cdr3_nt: TGTGCCAGCAGTGAAACCCCCGCCAGGGGGCGAGAGACCCAGTACTTC; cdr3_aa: CASSETPARGRETQYF
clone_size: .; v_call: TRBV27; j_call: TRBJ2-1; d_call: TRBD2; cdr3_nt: TGTGCCAGCAGTTTTGGCGGGGGGTACAATGAGCAGTTCTTC; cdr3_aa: CASSFGGGYNEQFF
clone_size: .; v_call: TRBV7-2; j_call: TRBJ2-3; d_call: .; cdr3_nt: TGTGCCAGCAGCTTACCGCCCGGGGGTGGGTATCGCACAGATACGCAGTATTTT; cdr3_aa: CASSLPPGGGYRTDTQYF
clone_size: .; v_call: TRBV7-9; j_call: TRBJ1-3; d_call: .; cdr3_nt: TGTGCCAGCAGCTTTGGGGGCCACTCTGGAAACACCATATATTTT; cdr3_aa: CASSFGGHSGNTIYF
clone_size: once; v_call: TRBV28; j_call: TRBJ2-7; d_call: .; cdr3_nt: TGTGCCAGCAGTGGAGCACTTCGTTTGGGAGGAGACGAGCAGTACTTC; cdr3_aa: CASSGALRLGGDEQYF
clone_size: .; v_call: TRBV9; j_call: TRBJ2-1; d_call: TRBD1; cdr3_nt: TGTGCCAGCAGCGTACCTCCGGGACAGGGGTACAATGAGCAGTTCTTC; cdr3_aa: CASSVPPGQGYNEQFF
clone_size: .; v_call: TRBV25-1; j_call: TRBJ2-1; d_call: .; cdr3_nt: TGTGCCAGCAGTGAATCTCGGGCAGGGCGTATAAATGAGCAGTTCTTC; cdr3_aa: CASSESRAGRINEQFF
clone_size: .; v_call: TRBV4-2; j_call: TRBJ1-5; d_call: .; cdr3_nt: TGTGCCAGCAGCCAAGACAGACAGACAGTGCCCCAGCATTTT; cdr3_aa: CASSQDRQTVPQHF
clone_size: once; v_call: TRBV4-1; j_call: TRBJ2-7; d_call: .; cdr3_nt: TGCGCCAGCAGCCAAGACAGGGAATACGAGCAGTACTTC; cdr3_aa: CASSQDREYEQYF
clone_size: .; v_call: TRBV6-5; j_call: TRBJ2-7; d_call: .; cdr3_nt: TGTGCCAGCAATCCGACAGGAAGTAACTACGAGCAGTACTTC; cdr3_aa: CASNPTGSNYEQYF
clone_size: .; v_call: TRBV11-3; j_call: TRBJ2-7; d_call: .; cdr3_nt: TGTGCCAGCAGCTTAGATGGAACGGGGGTCCCCTACGAGCAGTACTTC; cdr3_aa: CASSLDGTGVPYEQYF
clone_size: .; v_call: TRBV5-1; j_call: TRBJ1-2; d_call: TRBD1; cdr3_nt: TGCGCCAGCAGCTTGGTTAGTGGCGGACAGGGGGCTAGTGGCTACACCTTC; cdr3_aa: CASSLVSGGQGASGYTF
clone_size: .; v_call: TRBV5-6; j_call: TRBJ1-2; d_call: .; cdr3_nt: TGTGCCAGCAGCTCCGACATGACCCTGAACTATGGCTACACCTTC; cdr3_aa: CASSSDMTLNYGYTF
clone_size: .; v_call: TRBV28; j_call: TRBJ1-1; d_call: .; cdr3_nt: TGTGCCAGCAGAGAACCGATAACGGGCACTGAAGCTTTCTTT; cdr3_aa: CASREPITGTEAFF
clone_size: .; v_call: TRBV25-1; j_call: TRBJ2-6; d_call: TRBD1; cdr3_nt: TGTGCCAGCAGTGTTCCGGGACAGGGTCTCTCTGGGGCCAACGTCCTGACTTTC; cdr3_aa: CASSVPGQGLSGANVLTF
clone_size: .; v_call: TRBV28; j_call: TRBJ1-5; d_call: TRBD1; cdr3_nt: TGTGCCAGCAGTCCTACGGGACAGTCTTCTTATCAGCCCCAGCATTTT; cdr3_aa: CASSPTGQSSYQPQHF
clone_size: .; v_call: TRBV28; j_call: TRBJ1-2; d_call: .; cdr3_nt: TGTGCCAGCAGCCCCCTTATAGGGGGCTATGGCTACACCTTC; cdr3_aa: CASSPLIGGYGYTF
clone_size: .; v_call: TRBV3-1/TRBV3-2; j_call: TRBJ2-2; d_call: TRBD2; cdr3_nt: TGTGCCAGCAGCCAAGAGGGAGGGGCCGGCGGGGAGCTGTTTTTT; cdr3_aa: CASSQEGGAGGELFF
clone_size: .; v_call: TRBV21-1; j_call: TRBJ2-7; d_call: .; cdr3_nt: TGTGCCAGCAGCAAAATAACAGGGGGCTCCTACGAGCAGTACTTC; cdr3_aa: CASSKITGGSYEQYF
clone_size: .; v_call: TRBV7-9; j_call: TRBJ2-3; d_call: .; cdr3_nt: TGTGCCAGCAGTCCCACCTGGAGGGAAGCCACAGATACGCAGTATTTT; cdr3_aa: CASSPTWREATDTQYF
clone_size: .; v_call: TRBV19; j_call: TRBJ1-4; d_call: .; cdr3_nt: TGTGCCAGTAGCACCAGGCCGATCAATGAAAAACTGTTTTTT; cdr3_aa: CASSTRPINEKLFF
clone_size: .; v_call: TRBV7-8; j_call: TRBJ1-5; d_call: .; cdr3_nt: TGTGCCAGCAGCTCACAGGATAGCAATCAGCCCCAGCATTTT; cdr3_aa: CASSSQDSNQPQHF
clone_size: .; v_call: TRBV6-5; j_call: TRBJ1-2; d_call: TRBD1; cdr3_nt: TGTGCCTGCGGACAGGGCGCTAACTATGGCTACACCTTC; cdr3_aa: CACGQGANYGYTF
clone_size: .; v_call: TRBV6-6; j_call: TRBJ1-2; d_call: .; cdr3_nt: TGTGCCAGCAGGGGACAATCTCCGGGGGGCTCCTATGGCTACACCTTC; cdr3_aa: CASRGQSPGGSYGYTF
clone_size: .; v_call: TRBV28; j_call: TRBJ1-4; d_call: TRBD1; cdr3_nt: TGTGCCAGCGTAACAGGGGGCGCGGGCGAAAAACTGTTTTTT; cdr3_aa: CASVTGGAGEKLFF
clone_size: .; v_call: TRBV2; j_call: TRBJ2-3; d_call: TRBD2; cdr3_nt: TGTGCCAGCAGTGTCGGGGGAGGGCCGACAGATACGCAGTATTTT; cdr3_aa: CASSVGGGPTDTQYF
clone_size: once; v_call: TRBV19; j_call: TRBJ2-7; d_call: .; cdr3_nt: TGTGCCAGTAGTATAAATGTCGAGGTGTACGAGCAGTACTTC; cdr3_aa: CASSINVEVYEQYF
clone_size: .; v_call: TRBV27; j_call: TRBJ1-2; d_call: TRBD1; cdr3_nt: TGTGCCAGCAGTTGGGGACAGGGTAGGGATGGCTACACCTTC; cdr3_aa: CASSWGQGRDGYTF
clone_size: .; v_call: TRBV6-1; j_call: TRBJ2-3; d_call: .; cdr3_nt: TGTGCCAGCAGTGATGTCCTAGCAACAGATACGCAGTATTTT; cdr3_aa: CASSDVLATDTQYF
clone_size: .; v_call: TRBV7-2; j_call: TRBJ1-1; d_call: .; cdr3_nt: TGTGCCAGCAGCTTAGTTAGGGGGACTGAAGCTTTCTTT; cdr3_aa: CASSLVRGTEAFF
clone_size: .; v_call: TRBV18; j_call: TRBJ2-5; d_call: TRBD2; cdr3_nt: TGTGCCAGCTCACTACGGGGACTAGCCGTTTTAGAGACCCAGTACTTC; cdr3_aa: CASSLRGLAVLETQYF
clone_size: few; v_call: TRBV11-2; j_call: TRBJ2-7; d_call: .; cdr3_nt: TGTGCCAGCAGCCCATTTGTGGGGGAGGCCGACGAGCAGTACTTC; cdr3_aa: CASSPFVGEADEQYF
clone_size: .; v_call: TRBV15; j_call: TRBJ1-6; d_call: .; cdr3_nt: TGTGCCACCAGCAGAGATGAGACAGACTCCTATAATTCACCCCTCCACTTT; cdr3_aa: CATSRDETDSYNSPLHF
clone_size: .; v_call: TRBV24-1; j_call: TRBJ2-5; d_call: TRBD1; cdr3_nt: TGTGCCACCAGAGACAGGGCCCAAGAGACCCAGTACTTC; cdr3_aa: CATRDRAQETQYF
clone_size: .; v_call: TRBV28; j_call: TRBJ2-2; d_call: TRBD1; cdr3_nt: TGTGCCAGCAGTGCCAGACAGGGGACCGGGGAGCTGTTTTTT; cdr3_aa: CASSARQGTGELFF
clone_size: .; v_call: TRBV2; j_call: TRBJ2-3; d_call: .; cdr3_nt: TGTGCCAGCAGTGTCCCCCCGGGACTTACAGATACGCAGTATTTT; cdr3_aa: CASSVPPGLTDTQYF
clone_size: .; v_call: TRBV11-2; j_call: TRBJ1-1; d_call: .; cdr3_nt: TGTGCCAGCAGCGTGGGACACTACAGGACTGAAGCTTTCTTT; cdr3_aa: CASSVGHYRTEAFF
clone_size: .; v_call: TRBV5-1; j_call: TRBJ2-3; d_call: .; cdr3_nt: TGCGCCAGCAGCGCCTCGGGACTCACGGATACGCAGTATTTT; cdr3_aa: CASSASGLTDTQYF
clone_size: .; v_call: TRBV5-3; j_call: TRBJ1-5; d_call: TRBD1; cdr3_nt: TGTGCCAGAAGCTTGGAGTGGCAGGGGGTCAATCAGCCCCAGCATTTT; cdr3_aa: CARSLEWQGVNQPQHF